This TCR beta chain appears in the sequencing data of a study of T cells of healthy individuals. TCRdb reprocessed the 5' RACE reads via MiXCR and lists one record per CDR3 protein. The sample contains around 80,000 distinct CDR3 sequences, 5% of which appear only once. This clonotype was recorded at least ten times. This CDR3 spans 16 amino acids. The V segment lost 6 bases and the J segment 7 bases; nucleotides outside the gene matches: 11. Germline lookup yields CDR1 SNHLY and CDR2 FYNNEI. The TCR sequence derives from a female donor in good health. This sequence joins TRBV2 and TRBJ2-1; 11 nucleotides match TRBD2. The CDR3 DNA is TGTGCCAGCAGCGGCGGGCTAGCGGGAGGCCGGAATGAGCAGTTCTTC. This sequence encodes CASSGGLAGGRNEQFF.